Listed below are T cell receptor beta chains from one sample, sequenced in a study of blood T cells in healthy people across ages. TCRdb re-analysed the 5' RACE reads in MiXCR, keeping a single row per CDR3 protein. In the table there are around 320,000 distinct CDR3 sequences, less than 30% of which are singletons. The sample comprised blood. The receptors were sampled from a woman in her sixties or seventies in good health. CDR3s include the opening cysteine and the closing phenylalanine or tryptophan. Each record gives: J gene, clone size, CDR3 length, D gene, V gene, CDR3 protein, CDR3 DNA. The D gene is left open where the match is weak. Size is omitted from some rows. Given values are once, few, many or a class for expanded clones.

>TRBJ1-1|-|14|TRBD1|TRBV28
CASTLQGAKGEAFF
TGTGCCAGCACCCTGCAGGGGGCGAAAGGTGAAGCTTTCTTT
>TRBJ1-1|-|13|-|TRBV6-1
CASSEGRVAEAFF
TGTGCCAGCAGTGAAGGAAGGGTCGCTGAAGCTTTCTTT
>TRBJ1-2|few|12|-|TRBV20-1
CSANGLVYGYTF
TGCAGTGCTAACGGGTTAGTCTATGGCTACACCTTC
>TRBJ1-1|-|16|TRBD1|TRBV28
CASPGTGAVLNTEAFF
TGTGCCAGCCCAGGGACAGGGGCAGTTTTGAACACTGAAGCTTTCTTT
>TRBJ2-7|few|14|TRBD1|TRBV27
CASSSNGQVTRQYF
TGTGCCAGCAGCTCTAACGGACAGGTTACGAGGCAGTACTTT
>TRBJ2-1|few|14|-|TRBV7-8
CASSVKGEGNEQFF
TGTGCCAGCAGCGTTAAGGGCGAGGGCAATGAGCAGTTCTTC
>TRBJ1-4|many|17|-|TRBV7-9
CASSSPPYEPTNEKLFF
TGTGCCAGCAGCTCTCCACCCTACGAACCAACTAATGAAAAACTGTTTTTT
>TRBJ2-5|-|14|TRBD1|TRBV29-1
CSALTGQKQETQYF
TGCAGCGCCCTGACGGGACAGAAACAAGAGACCCAGTACTTC
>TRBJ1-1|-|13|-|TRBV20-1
CSAIGSPQGEASF
TGCAGTGCTATTGGTTCGCCTCAGGGTGAAGCTTCCTTT
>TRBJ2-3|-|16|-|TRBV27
CASSSGASGGTDTQYF
TGTGCCAGCAGTTCAGGGGCCTCTGGGGGCACAGATACGCAGTATTTT
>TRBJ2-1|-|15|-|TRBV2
CASRDRRGSYNEQFF
TGTGCCAGCCGCGACAGGCGGGGCTCCTACAATGAGCAGTTCTTC
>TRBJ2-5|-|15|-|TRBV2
CASSEDGRHGETQYF
TGTGCCAGCAGTGAAGATGGCAGGCATGGGGAGACCCAGTACTTC
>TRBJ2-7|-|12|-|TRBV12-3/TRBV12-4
CASSPLRGEQYF
TGTGCCAGCAGCCCACTAAGGGGCGAGCAGTACTTC
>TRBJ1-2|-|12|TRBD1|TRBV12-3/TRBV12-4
CASSSGEGGYTF
TGTGCCAGCAGTTCGGGGGAAGGGGGCTACACCTTT
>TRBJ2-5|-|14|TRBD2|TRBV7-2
CASGYAGGRETQYF
TGTGCCAGCGGCTATGCGGGAGGGCGGGAGACCCAGTACTTC
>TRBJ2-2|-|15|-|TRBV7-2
CASSLAMLGGGELFF
TGTGCCAGCAGCTTAGCAATGTTAGGGGGCGGGGAGCTGTTTTTT
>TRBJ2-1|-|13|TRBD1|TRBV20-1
CSARGDRVVEQFF
TGCAGTGCTAGAGGGGACAGGGTAGTTGAGCAGTTCTTC
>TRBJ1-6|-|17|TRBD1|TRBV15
CATSRERDRGLLSPLHF
TGTGCCACCAGCAGAGAACGAGACAGGGGTTTACTGTCACCCCTCCACTTT
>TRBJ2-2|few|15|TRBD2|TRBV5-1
CASTISGANTGELFF
TGCGCCAGCACTATAAGCGGGGCGAACACCGGGGAGCTGTTTTTT
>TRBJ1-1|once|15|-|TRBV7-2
CASSPGPGWNTEAFF
TGTGCCAGCAGCCCCGGGCCGGGGTGGAACACTGAAGCTTTCTTT
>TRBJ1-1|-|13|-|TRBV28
CASLTGTSLEAFF
TGTGCCAGTCTGACCGGGACGTCACTGGAAGCTTTCTTT
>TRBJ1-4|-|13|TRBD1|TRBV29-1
CSVAQGASEKLFF
TGCAGCGTCGCACAGGGGGCGTCAGAAAAACTGTTTTTT
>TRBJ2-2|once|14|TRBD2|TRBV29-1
CSVHLAGVVGELFF
TGCAGCGTTCATTTGGCGGGAGTTGTCGGGGAGCTGTTTTTT
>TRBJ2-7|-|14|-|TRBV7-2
CASSSFRGGYEQYF
TGTGCCAGCAGCTCTTTTAGGGGGGGGTACGAGCAGTACTTC
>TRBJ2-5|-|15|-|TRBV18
CASSPITGRQETQYF
TGTGCCAGCTCACCAATTACAGGACGCCAAGAGACCCAGTACTTC
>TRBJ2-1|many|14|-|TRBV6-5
CASSYSKYENEQFF
TGTGCCAGCAGTTACTCGAAGTACGAGAATGAGCAGTTCTTC
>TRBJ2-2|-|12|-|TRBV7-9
CASSRPTGELFF
TGTGCCAGCAGCCGTCCAACCGGGGAGCTGTTTTTT
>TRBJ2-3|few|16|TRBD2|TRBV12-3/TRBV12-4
CASTPSLREERDTQYF
TGTGCCAGCACCCCTTCCTTGCGGGAGGAGAGAGATACGCAGTATTTT
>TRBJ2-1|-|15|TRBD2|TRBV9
CGSSVGRLSFSEQFF
TGTGGCAGCAGCGTCGGGAGGCTCTCTTTTAGTGAGCAGTTCTTC